These 2 T cell receptor beta chains came from one sample sequenced in a study of T cell changes during pregnancy in multiple sclerosis. Profiled with immunoSEQ multiplex PCR; TCRdb holds only in-frame clones, not every one. The sample records 85,000 to 100,000 clones, approximately 92% being singletons. The material sequenced was peripheral blood, taken after pregnancy. The receptor source for this set is a female donor with multiple sclerosis, enrolled in a pregnancy study.

The chain combines TRBV27 with TRBJ2-7; 7 bases are shared with TRBD1. This CDR3 is built from 14 residues. From germline, CDR1 is MNHEY and CDR2 SMNVEV (reference sequence). V was clipped by 3 bases and J by 0 bases; unmatched bases: 2. The chain's CDR3 is CASSLTGSSYEQYF. The CDR3 nucleotides read TGTGCCAGCAGTTTGACAGGGAGCTCCTACGAGCAGTACTTC.

The rearrangement uses TRBV4-2 and TRBJ1-1; 8 bases map to TRBD1. CDR3 length equals 17 residues. With V trimmed by 4 bases and J by 4 bases, 14 bases remained unmatched. Germline CDR1 reads LGHNA; CDR2 reads YNFKEQ. The CDR3 DNA reads TGTGCCAGCAGCCCAGCCCAAGGACAGGGCTCGGGCACTGAAGCTTTCTTT. This codes for CASSPAQGQGSGTEAFF.